A selection of T cell receptor beta chains follows, all from one sample in a study of blood T cell repertoires in COVID-19. Sequencing used immunoSEQ multiplex PCR; TCRdb keeps in-frame clones, though not all of them. The sample shows around 130,000 clones, roughly 84% of them seen only once. The source material was peripheral blood. These TCRs come from a human donor in a cohort sampled during active COVID-19. Both conserved end residues are part of each CDR3. D genes are given only for firm matches. Some rows mark clone size as missing; the rest say once, few, many or name a class of expanded clone.

>TRBD1|TRBV12-3/TRBV12-4|.|TRBJ1-2
TGTGCCAGCAACCTAGGGGACAGCTATGGCTACACCTTC
CASNLGDSYGYTF
>.|TRBV19|.|TRBJ2-2
TGTGCCAGTAGGGGGCAGACGACTCCGAACACCGGGGAGCTGTTTTTT
CASRGQTTPNTGELFF
>TRBD2|TRBV2|.|TRBJ2-1
TGTGCCAGCAGGGTTAGCGGGGGGGAGCAGTTCTTC
CASRVSGGEQFF
>.|TRBV11-1|.|TRBJ1-1
TGTGCCAGCAGCTTAGGGGGCCGGACAGTGAACACTGAAGCTTTCTTT
CASSLGGRTVNTEAFF
>.|TRBV3-1/TRBV3-2|.|TRBJ1-4
TGTGCCAGCAGTCCCGGCTGGGGAGTAGGGGAAAAACTGTTTTTT
CASSPGWGVGEKLFF
>.|TRBV9|.|TRBJ1-1
TGTGCCAGCAGTCCTACCGACAGGACGAACACTGAAGCTTTCTTT
CASSPTDRTNTEAFF
>.|TRBV3-1/TRBV3-2|.|TRBJ1-5
TGTGCCAGCAGCCAAGGGAGATATAGCAATCAGCCCCAGCATTTT
CASSQGRYSNQPQHF
>TRBD1|TRBV5-1|few|TRBJ1-3
TGCGCCAGCAGTCCGGGACAGGGGGCTGGAAACACCATATATTTT
CASSPGQGAGNTIYF
>.|TRBV23-1|many|TRBJ1-5
TGCGCCAGCAGCCTACAGCATTTT
CASSLQHF
>.|TRBV28|.|TRBJ1-6
TGTGCCAGCAGCGGGGGACGACCCCTCCACTTT
CASSGGRPLHF
>TRBD1|TRBV5-6|once|TRBJ2-2
TGTGCCAGCAGCCCAGTGGACAGGGCTGACACCGGGGAGCTGTTTTTT
CASSPVDRADTGELFF
>.|TRBV21-1|.|TRBJ2-7
TGTGCCAGCAGGAGGGAAATTCCCCCCTTC
CASRREIPPF
>TRBD1|TRBV2|.|TRBJ1-5
TGTGCCAGCAGTGAAGCCGCCGTCGGGACAGGGTCTTGGCAGCCCCAGCATTTT
CASSEAAVGTGSWQPQHF
>.|TRBV5-1|.|TRBJ2-3
TGCGCCAGCAGCATGGACAAGAAAAGCACAGATACGCAGTATTTT
CASSMDKKSTDTQYF
>.|TRBV7-3|.|TRBJ2-2
TGTGCCAGCAGCCCCCATGAGACATTGAACACCGGGGAGCTGTTTTTT
CASSPHETLNTGELFF
>TRBD1|TRBV28|.|TRBJ1-2
TGTGCCAGCAGTCCCGACAGGGGATCGTATGGCTACACCTTC
CASSPDRGSYGYTF
>TRBD2|TRBV9|.|TRBJ2-7
TGTGCCAGCAGCGCTGGGAGGGACCCGGGCCACGAGCAGTACTTC
CASSAGRDPGHEQYF